One and the same sample provided the 18 T cell receptor beta chains below, sequenced in a study of T cell clusters in autoimmune cytopenias. Roughly 40,000 genome equivalents of blood DNA were amplified for TRB. Multiplex touch-down PCR amplified TRB using TRB-A and TRB-B pools in one tube. Reprocessing the multiplex PCR reads, TCRdb reports a single entry for every CDR3 protein and omits DNA. This table holds under 15,000 distinct CDR3 sequences. The specimen was peripheral blood. These receptors were obtained from a human donor with an autoimmune cytopenia or autoimmune hepatitis (not recorded which).

This clonotype is identified as medium-sized from frequency. The V gene is TRBV19, the J gene TRBJ1-3; TCRdb proposes TRBD1, but this gene call is untestable without DNA. The germline V gene encodes CDR1 LNHDA and CDR2 SQIVND (reference sequence). There are 12 residues in the CDR3. The CDR3 is CASGTGENTIYF.

The rearrangement uses TRBV6-5 and TRBJ2-2; absent DNA, TCRdb's TRBD2 call cannot be checked. Germline assignment: CDR1 MNHEY and CDR2 SVGAGI. The CDR3 extends over 15 amino acids. The CDR3 here is CASSLLAGVTGELFF.

The V gene is TRBV19, the J gene TRBJ1-2; checking the TCRdb D call of TRBD1 is not possible without DNA. Germline CDR1 reads LNHDA; CDR2 reads SQIVND (reference sequence). The length of the CDR3 is 15 residues. CDR3 region: CASSSQGTANYGYTF.

This clonotype is deemed medium-sized by its frequency. This sequence joins TRBV7-6 and TRBJ2-5. This CDR3 is 11 amino acids long. The germline V gene has CDR1 SGHVS and CDR2 FNYEAQ. CDR3 region: CASRVEETQYF.

The genes are TRBV18 and TRBJ2-5; lacking DNA, the TRBD2 call made by TCRdb goes unchecked. In germline, CDR1 is KGHSH, CDR2 LQKENI. This CDR3 is built from 14 residues. The CDR3 spells CASSPLAGVETQYF. Supplemented by reference TRBV18 and TRBJ2-5, the full variable domain reads NAGVMQNPRHLVRRRGQEARLRCSPMKGHSHVYWYRQLPEEGLKFMVYLQKENIIDESGMPKERFSAEFPKEGPSILRIQQVVRGDSAAYFCASSPLAGVETQYFGPGTRLLVL.

The V and J genes are TRBV12-3 or TRBV12-4 and TRBJ1-4; TCRdb's assignment of TRBD1 cannot be checked, as there is no DNA. This CDR3 is 17 amino acids long. CDR3 amino acids: CASSFGVGTGANEKLFF.

This rearrangement joins TRBV30 to TRBJ1-4; the TCRdb D gene call, TRBD1, has no DNA to confirm it. The CDR3 has 11 residues. Germline assignment: CDR1 GTSNPN and CDR2 SVGIG (reference sequence). The CDR3 protein is CAWSVGRGLFF.

The genes are TRBV30 and TRBJ2-3; with no DNA, the TCRdb D assignment of TRBD2 cannot be verified. The CDR3 consists of 16 residues. Germline V gives CDR1 GTSNPN, CDR2 SVGIG (reference sequence). The CDR3 loop is CACTPGTSTSTDTQYF.

The genes are TRBV6-5 and TRBJ1-1; TCRdb outputs TRBD1, but without DNA this stays unchecked. The germline gives CDR1 MNHEY, CDR2 SVGAGI. The CDR3 contains 13 residues. This CDR3 reads CASSYRGGREAFF.

The rearrangement links TRBV30 to TRBJ2-4. Germline CDR1 GTSNPN, CDR2 SVGIG (reference sequence). CDR3 size: 13 residues. The CDR3 loop is CAWSRQDGDIQYF.

The V and J genes are TRBV27 and TRBJ1-2; TCRdb's D gene call, TRBD1, goes unchecked for lack of DNA. The germline gives CDR1 MNHEY, CDR2 SMNVEV (reference sequence). This CDR3 is 15 amino acids long. The CDR3: CASSLNRGGYYGYTF.

The chain couples TRBV11-2 to TRBJ2-1; with no DNA, the TCRdb D assignment of TRBD1 cannot be verified. Germline assignment: CDR1 SGHAT and CDR2 FQNNGV. This CDR3 has 13 amino acids. This CDR3 is CASSLDQGPEQFF.

The gene calls are TRBV6-1 and TRBJ1-2; TCRdb indicates TRBD1, and absent DNA this call remains unverified. The CDR3 is 14 amino acids. Germline CDR1 reads MNHNS; CDR2 reads SASEGT. The CDR3 loop is CASSQDRGRGGYTF.

The V call is TRBV6-1, the J call TRBJ2-3; with no DNA, the TCRdb D assignment of TRBD2 cannot be verified. The CDR3 covers 16 residues. From germline, CDR1 is MNHNS and CDR2 SASEGT. The CDR3 loop is CASSSSGRASWDTQYF.

This clonotype is called medium-sized based on its frequency. V usage is TRBV19 and J usage is TRBJ2-1; with no DNA, the TCRdb D assignment of TRBD1 cannot be verified. This CDR3 contains 12 residues. Germline V gene lookup returns CDR1 LNHDA and CDR2 SQIVND (reference sequence). The CDR3 sequence is CASSVQGREQFF. The whole variable domain, filled in from reference TRBV19 and TRBJ2-1, reads DGGITQSPKYLFRKEGQNVTLSCEQNLNHDAMYWYRQDPGQGLRLIYYSQIVNDFQKGDIAEGYSVSREKKESFPLTVTSAQKNPTAFYLCASSVQGREQFFGPGTRLTVL.

By frequency, this clonotype registers medium-sized. The V and J genes are TRBV19 and TRBJ1-6. Germline values: CDR1 LNHDA, CDR2 SQIVND (reference sequence). The CDR3 spans 15 residues. CDR3 in amino acids: CASSGVSSYNSPLHF.

The V call is TRBV6-1, the J call TRBJ2-3; TCRdb's D call of TRBD1 is untestable without DNA. The CDR3 length is 16 residues. Germline V CDR1 and CDR2: MNHNS, SASEGT. CDR3 residues: CASSGGRDRGGDTQYF.

The genes are TRBV6-1 and TRBJ2-3. This CDR3 spans 15 amino acids. Germline CDR1 reads MNHNS; CDR2 reads SASEGT. CDR3 protein: CASSEGSTPTDTQYF.